This T cell receptor (beta chain) was captured in a study of T cells in localized non-small cell lung cancer. TCRdb's table, derived via immunoSEQ multiplex PCR, lists solely in-frame clones and lacks some. Of around 1,500 clones listed, about 19% were seen once; the top ten hold around 16%. Trimming left V 0 bases short and J 4 bases short, with 10 bases between. Germline V lookup: CDR1 SGDLS, CDR2 YYNGEE. The CDR3 extends over 14 amino acids. Material: normal lung tissue next to the tumor, obtained before any cancer treatment. The clonotype originates from a female donor at least 60 years old with stage I lung adenocarcinoma. The V call is TRBV9, the J call TRBJ1-2; no reliable D call. The CDR3 DNA is TGTGCCAGCAGCGTAGATGGGCAGACCTATGGCTACACCTTC. This codes for CASSVDGQTYGYTF.